One and the same sample provided the 2 T cell receptor beta chains below, sequenced in a study of shared clonotypes between healthy human individuals. Profiling relied on immunoSEQ multiplex PCR, and the TCRdb table lists in-frame clones only, not all of them. Altogether approximately 640,000 clones are present, 55% to 75% being singletons, with the ten largest covering about 1.8%. Sample: memory CD4+ T cells sorted from blood. The subset denotes: CD45RA-negative fraction. Every receptor here comes from a woman aged 25 to 39 in good health.

The chain joins TRBV19 to TRBJ1-1; 9 bases map to TRBD1. The CDR3 has 21 residues. CDR1 is LNHDA, CDR2 SQIVND, per germline (reference sequence). J lost 0 bases, V lost 7 bases, and 24 bases had no gene match. Here the CDR3 DNA reads TGTGCCAGTACCTTAGCCGGGACAGGGTTTAGGCAGCGCACGATGAACACTGAAGCTTTCTTT. It codes for CASTLAGTGFRQRTMNTEAFF.

The chain uses TRBV28 and TRBJ2-3; 10 nucleotides agree with TRBD1. Germline CDR1 is MDHEN and CDR2 is SYDVKM. CDR3 length: 17 residues. V lost 1 base, J lost 3 bases, and 7 bases stayed unmatched. In DNA form, the CDR3 reads TGTGCCAGCAGTTTATCCCCCGGGACAGGGGCGACAGATACGCAGTATTTT. As protein: CASSLSPGTGATDTQYF.